This TCR beta chain was found in a study of blood T cell repertoires in COVID-19. For the study at large: Samples of COVID-19 (acute and convalescent) were obtained from the United States, Italy and Spain. From T cells, B-cell-depleted T cells, or PBMCs came the material, which was cDNA or gDNA.

In the authors' workflow: How many nucleated cells were present was estimated from reference gene primer amplification. Generated by immunoSEQ multiplex PCR, the TCRdb table keeps only in-frame clones and is missing some. V and J calls and clone size are those listed in that table; D and trimming were worked out from the DNA. The table includes roughly 16,000 clones, 70% to 90% detected once. This CDR3 comprises 15 residues. Germline V gene lookup returns CDR1 LNHDA and CDR2 SQIVND (reference sequence). Trimming left V 5 bases short and J 1 base short, with 15 bases between. V is TRBV19 and J is TRBJ2-7, with D possibly matching TRBD1 (6 bases). The sequence derives from a man aged 70 or older in a cohort sampled during active COVID-19. Source material: peripheral blood. The CDR3: CASSSRGQFSYEQYF. DNA for the CDR3: TGTGCCAGTAGTTCAAGAGGACAGTTTTCCTACGAGCAGTACTTC.